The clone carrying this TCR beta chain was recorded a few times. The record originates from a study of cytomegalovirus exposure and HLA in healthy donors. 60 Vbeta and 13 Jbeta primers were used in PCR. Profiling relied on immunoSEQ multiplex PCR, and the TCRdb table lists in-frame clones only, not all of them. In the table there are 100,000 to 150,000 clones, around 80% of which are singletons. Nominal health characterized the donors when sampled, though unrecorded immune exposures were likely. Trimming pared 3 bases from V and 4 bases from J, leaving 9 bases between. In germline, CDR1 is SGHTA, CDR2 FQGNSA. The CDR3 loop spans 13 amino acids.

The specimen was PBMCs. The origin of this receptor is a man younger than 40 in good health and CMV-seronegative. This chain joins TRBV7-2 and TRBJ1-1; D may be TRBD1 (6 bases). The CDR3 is CASSLSGVTEAFF. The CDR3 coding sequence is TGTGCCAGCAGCTTGTCAGGGGTCACTGAAGCTTTCTTT.